The 24 T cell receptor beta chains given below trace back to one sample, sequenced in a study of blood T cells in healthy people across ages (dated by TCRdb to between 2014 and 2017). Receptors were amplified or captured by 5' RACE. The sequencing machine was an Illumina HiSeq 2500. A second about 7 to 11 cycle PCR used a sample-barcoded 5' primer and a J-beta primer mix. TCRdb redid the processing of the public reads, applying fastp at Q25 and MiXCR, and retained in-frame beta chains. Each entry merges the rows of one CDR3 protein and shows their most common DNA and genes. In all, the sample holds roughly 560,000 distinct CDR3 sequences, and approximately 25% of those were seen once. The ten largest clonotypes hold 8.7% of the sample. These data were likewise used in another study, on T cells of mothers and their children.

The sequenced sample was blood. The receptor set was obtained from a boy aged 5-17 years in good health.

The chain uses TRBV6-2 or TRBV6-3 and TRBJ2-1; the match to TRBD1 covers 10 bases. After removal of 6 bases from V and 9 bases from J, the junction contained 2 bases not matched to a gene. This CDR3 has 12 residues. The V gene's germline CDR1 is MNHEY and CDR2 SVGEGT. The DNA for the CDR3 is TGTGCCAGCAGGGGGACAGGGGTTGAGCAGTTCTTC. Translated: CASRGTGVEQFF.

There are many counts of this clonotype. CDR3: CASSSGTGGPLYF. The DNA of the CDR3 is TGTGCCAGCAGTTCCGGGACAGGGGGGCCCTTATACTTC. V is TRBV28 and J is TRBJ2-5, with 11 positions matching TRBD1. V lost 4 bases to trimming and J lost 14 bases; unmatched junction nucleotides: 9. The CDR3 spans 13 residues. Germline V gene lookup returns CDR1 MDHEN and CDR2 SYDVKM.

The chain links TRBV6-2 or TRBV6-3 to TRBJ2-5; the D is unclear. The tail of the sequence fits TRBJ2-7 better, so the J call may be wrong. In germline, CDR1 is MNHEY, CDR2 SVGEGT. This CDR3 contains 15 residues. CDR3 amino acids: CASSYFGATAYEQYF. The CDR3 nucleotides are TGTGCCAGCAGTTATTTTGGCGCAACAGCCTACGAGCAGTACTTC.

This clonotype was detected only a few times. The CDR3 sequence: CASSLKVAGYQETQYF. The CDR3 DNA follows: TGTGCCAGCAGCTTAAAGGTGGCGGGGTACCAAGAGACCCAGTACTTC. The V and J genes are TRBV7-9 and TRBJ2-5, with D perhaps TRBD2 (6 bases). The V end lost 2 bases, the J end lost 0 bases, and 13 bases lay between the germline ends. CDR1 is SEHNR, CDR2 FQNEAQ, per germline (reference sequence). This CDR3 comprises 16 residues.

This clonotype was observed a few times. The gene calls are TRBV7-2 and TRBJ2-2, with D unclear. Germline CDR1 SGHTA, CDR2 FQGNSA. The CDR3 is made up of 14 amino acids. Trimming left V 2 bases short and J 2 bases short, with 6 bases between. The CDR3 spells CASSLIDNTGELFF. The CDR3 DNA reads TGTGCCAGCAGCTTAATAGATAACACCGGGGAGCTGTTTTTT.

Only a few counts were recorded for this clonotype. The chain has TRBV7-9 and TRBJ1-6; possibly TRBD1 for D (5 bases). With 7 bases removed from V and 9 bases from J, the gap between germline ends came to 16 bases. The CDR3 covers 14 residues. Germline V CDR1 and CDR2: SEHNR, FQNEAQ (reference sequence). The CDR3 reads CASKVGGLGSPLHF. CDR3 nucleotide sequence: TGTGCCAGCAAGGTCGGGGGTTTGGGTTCACCCCTCCACTTT.

Only a few counts were recorded for this clonotype. The chain employs TRBV11-2 and TRBJ2-5; no reliable D call. The DNA end lines up better with TRBJ2-1; the J call may be wrong. This CDR3 contains 13 residues. Germline V gene lookup returns CDR1 SGHAT and CDR2 FQNNGV. CDR3 loop: CASSPRAPDEQFF. The CDR3 DNA follows: TGTGCCAGCAGCCCCCGGGCGCCGGATGAGCAGTTCTTC.

V usage is TRBV20-1 and J usage is TRBJ2-4; perhaps D is TRBD1 or TRBD2 (5 bases each). The CDR3 spans 13 residues. V was shortened by 4 bases and J by 7 bases, with 14 bases between the two germline ends. Germline CDR1 and CDR2: DFQATT and SNEGSKA (reference sequence). The CDR3 is CSANPVRGNIQYF. The CDR3 coding sequence is TGCAGTGCTAACCCAGTGAGGGGCAACATTCAGTACTTC.

The rearrangement uses TRBV29-1 and TRBJ1-2; possibly TRBD1 for D (5 bases). The germline CDR1 and CDR2 sequences are SQVTM and ANQGSEA. The length of the CDR3 is 12 residues. V was pared by 5 bases and J by 3 bases, with 10 bases between. In DNA form, the CDR3 reads TGCAGCGTTACCCCGGGGGACTATGGCTACACCTTC. Its translation is CSVTPGDYGYTF. The entire variable domain, with the rest obtained from reference TRBV29-1 and TRBJ1-2, is as follows: SAVISQKPSRDICQRGTSLTIQCQVDSQVTMMFWYRQQPGQSLTLIATANQGSEATYESGFVIDKFPISRPNLTFSTLTVSNMSPEDSSIYLCSVTPGDYGYTFGSGTRLTVV.

The chain couples TRBV4-3 to TRBJ2-1, with TRBD1 as a possible D gene (6 bases). The V gene lost 1 base and the J gene lost 7 bases, with 8 bases spanning the gap. This CDR3 contains 13 residues. Germline assignment: CDR1 LGHNA and CDR2 YSLEER. CDR3 loop: CASSQGGPNEQFF. The CDR3 DNA sequence: TGCGCCAGCAGCCAAGGGGGGCCGAATGAGCAGTTCTTC.

The chain links TRBV19 to TRBJ1-1; D remains ambiguous. Trimming removed 10 bases at V and 4 bases at J, with 19 bases between. Germline CDR1 and CDR2: LNHDA and SQIVND (reference sequence). This CDR3 has 14 residues. CDR3: CATTRLAGSTEAFF. The DNA for the CDR3 is TGTGCCACCACCCGCCTTGCGGGAAGCACTGAAGCTTTCTTT.

The chain employs TRBV12-3 or TRBV12-4 and TRBJ2-2, with 8 bases matching TRBD2. V gave up 5 bases and J gave up 7 bases; unmatched junction bases: 9. This CDR3 comprises 15 residues. The CDR3 here is CASSVLSGGGGELFF. CDR3 sequence (DNA): TGTGCCAGCAGTGTACTCAGCGGGGGAGGCGGGGAGCTGTTTTTT.

The chain joins TRBV20-1 to TRBJ2-1, with 9 bases matching TRBD2. The CDR3 sequence is 17 residues long. With V trimmed by 6 bases and J by 0 bases, 12 bases remained unmatched. From germline, CDR1 is DFQATT and CDR2 SNEGSKA (reference sequence). The CDR3 loop is CSAIDGLALSSYNEQFF. DNA for the CDR3: TGCAGTGCCATAGATGGACTAGCGCTAAGCTCCTACAATGAGCAGTTCTTC.

The chain employs TRBV7-2 and TRBJ2-3; D is ambiguous. Germline CDR1 reads SGHTA; CDR2 reads FQGNSA. V was cut by 3 bases and J by 4 bases, with 8 bases left in between. This CDR3 has 13 amino acids. Written as DNA, the CDR3 is TGTGCCAGCAGCTTCGTTATGGCAGATACGCAGTATTTT. Amino acid sequence: CASSFVMADTQYF.

This clonotype showed up just a few times. One end of the junction fails to match germline, which may point to a read error. The chain recombines TRBV19 with TRBJ2-2; 10 bases map to TRBD1. CDR3 length equals 15 residues. Germline CDR1 and CDR2: LNHDA and SQIVND (reference sequence). The CDR3 sequence: CASSIRGQGTGELLF. The DNA for the CDR3 is TGTGCCAGTAGTATAAGGGGACAGGGGACCGGGGAGCTGTTGTTT.

This clonotype was detected only a few times. The chain recombines TRBV28 with TRBJ2-7; 10 bases are shared with TRBD2. The length of the CDR3 is 16 residues. V gave up 4 bases and J gave up 2 bases; unmatched junction bases: 8. Germline V gives CDR1 MDHEN, CDR2 SYDVKM. The DNA of the CDR3 is TGTGCCAGCAGTTCGCCCGGACTAGCGGCCACCTACGAGCAGTACTTC. It yields the protein CASSSPGLAATYEQYF.

The CDR3 DNA sequence: TGCAGTGCTTCGGGACAGGGGGCGTACCAAGAGACCCAGTACTTC. Protein: CSASGQGAYQETQYF. The chain combines TRBV20-1 with TRBJ2-5, with TRBD1 identical over 12 bases. After removal of 5 bases from V and 0 bases from J, the junction contained 4 bases not matched to a gene. This CDR3 contains 15 residues. The germline V gene encodes CDR1 DFQATT and CDR2 SNEGSKA (reference sequence).

This clonotype was seen a few times. The V gene is TRBV27, the J gene TRBJ2-5; no clear D gene. Trimming cost V 2 bases and J 6 bases, with 13 bases left between them. The germline CDR1 and CDR2 sequences are MNHEY and SMNVEV (reference sequence). The CDR3 has 14 residues. CDR3 DNA sequence: TGTGCCAGCAGTTTACACGCATTCCGAAAGACCCAGTACTTC. It yields the protein CASSLHAFRKTQYF.

V is TRBV12-3 or TRBV12-4 and J is TRBJ1-2, with 8 bases aligning to TRBD1. V lost 2 bases and J lost 5; bases outside the gene matches: 7. This CDR3 region has 15 residues. The DNA for the CDR3 is TGTGCCAGCAGTTTATCAGGGGGCGCTTATTATGGCTACACCTTC. It yields the protein CASSLSGGAYYGYTF.

The chain recombines TRBV7-9 with TRBJ2-7; D is possibly TRBD2 (5 bases). Germline V gives CDR1 SEHNR, CDR2 FQNEAQ (reference sequence). The V and J ends lost 5 bases and 6 bases respectively, with 11 bases between them. This CDR3 region has 12 residues. The CDR3 is CASSPNGGEQYF. The CDR3 region has the DNA TGTGCCAGCAGCCCGAACGGAGGCGAGCAGTACTTC. Filled out from reference TRBV7-9 and TRBJ2-7, the complete variable domain reads DTGVSQNPRHKITKRGQNVTFRCDPISEHNRLYWYRQTLGQGPEFLTYFQNEAQLEKSRLLSDRFSAERPKGSFSTLEIQRTEQGDSAMYLCASSPNGGEQYFGPGTRLTVT.

The J gene is TRBJ1-2, the V gene TRBV5-6; 8 nucleotides match TRBD1. CDR3 length: 15 amino acids. The trim removed 2 bases at V and 4 bases at J, leaving 7 bases unmatched. The germline gives CDR1 SGHDT, CDR2 YYEEEE. The CDR3 DNA reads as TGTGCCAGCAGCTTTGGACAGGGAAAAGGCTATGGCTACACCTTC. Its protein is CASSFGQGKGYGYTF.

This clonotype appeared a few times. One end of the junction varies from germline; a read error may be responsible. This sequence joins TRBV24-1 and TRBJ2-5, with no clear D. Per germline, CDR1 KGHDR and CDR2 SFDVKD. The length of the CDR3 is 15 residues. The CDR3 DNA sequence: TGTGCCGCCAGTGATGCCTATAGAAATCAAGAGACCCAGTACTTC. Translated: CAASDAYRNQETQYF.

This clonotype was counted only a few times. The chain recombines TRBV9 with TRBJ2-3; D might be TRBD2 (5 bases). The CDR3 extends over 18 amino acids. V was trimmed by 0 bases and J by 6 bases, leaving 23 bases between them. Germline V gene sequence: CDR1 SGDLS, CDR2 YYNGEE. CDR3 residues: CASSVDLGAAGLDDTQYF. The CDR3 DNA follows: TGTGCCAGCAGCGTAGACCTGGGAGCGGCCGGTTTAGACGATACGCAGTATTTT.

The J gene is TRBJ2-1, the V gene TRBV5-4; D remains ambiguous. From germline, CDR1 is SGHNT and CDR2 YYREEE (reference sequence). The CDR3 extends over 16 amino acids. V dropped 4 bases and J dropped 0 bases, with 14 bases sitting between them. This CDR3 reads CASSPEDPSSYNEQFF. CDR3 in DNA: TGTGCCAGCAGCCCCGAGGACCCAAGCTCCTACAATGAGCAGTTCTTC.